Only one count was recorded for the clone carrying this T cell receptor beta chain. The target antigen is unknown. The sample belongs to a study of cytomegalovirus exposure and HLA in healthy donors. Clones were sequenced by immunoSEQ multiplex PCR, and TCRdb holds only the in-frame ones, with some missing. The sample consists of roughly 100,000 clones, roughly 95% of them appearing once. Study results and caveats: Cytomegalovirus-associated status was assigned to fewer than 200 TCR beta chains.

The donors formed part of the 120-subject validation cohort, distinct from the 666-subject first cohort. Germline V gene lookup returns CDR1 SGHVS and CDR2 FNYEAQ. The CDR3 is made up of 16 amino acids. The junction had 8 bases not matched to a gene; V was cut back by 5 bases and J by 6 bases. This receptor was obtained from a woman younger than 30 in good health and CMV-seronegative. Material for sequencing was PBMCs. This chain links TRBV7-6 with TRBJ2-3; 13 bases match TRBD2. CDR3 coding DNA: TGTGCCAGCAGCATAGACGGGACTAGCGGGATCGATACGCAGTATTTT. It yields the protein CASSIDGTSGIDTQYF.